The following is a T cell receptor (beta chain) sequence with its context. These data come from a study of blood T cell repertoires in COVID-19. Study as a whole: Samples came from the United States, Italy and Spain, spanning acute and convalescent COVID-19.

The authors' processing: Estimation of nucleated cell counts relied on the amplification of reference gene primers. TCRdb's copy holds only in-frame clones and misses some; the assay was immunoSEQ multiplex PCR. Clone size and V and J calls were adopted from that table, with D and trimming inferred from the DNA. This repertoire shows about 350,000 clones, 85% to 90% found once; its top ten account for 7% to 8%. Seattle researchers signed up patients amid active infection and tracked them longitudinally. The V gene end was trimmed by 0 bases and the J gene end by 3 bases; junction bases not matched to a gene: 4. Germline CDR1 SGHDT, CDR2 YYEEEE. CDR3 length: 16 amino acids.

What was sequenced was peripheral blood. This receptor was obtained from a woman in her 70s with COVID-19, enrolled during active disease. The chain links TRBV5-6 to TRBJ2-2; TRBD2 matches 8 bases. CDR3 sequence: CASSLVSGGYTGELFF. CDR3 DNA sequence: TGTGCCAGCAGCTTGGTGAGCGGGGGCTACACCGGGGAGCTGTTTTTT.